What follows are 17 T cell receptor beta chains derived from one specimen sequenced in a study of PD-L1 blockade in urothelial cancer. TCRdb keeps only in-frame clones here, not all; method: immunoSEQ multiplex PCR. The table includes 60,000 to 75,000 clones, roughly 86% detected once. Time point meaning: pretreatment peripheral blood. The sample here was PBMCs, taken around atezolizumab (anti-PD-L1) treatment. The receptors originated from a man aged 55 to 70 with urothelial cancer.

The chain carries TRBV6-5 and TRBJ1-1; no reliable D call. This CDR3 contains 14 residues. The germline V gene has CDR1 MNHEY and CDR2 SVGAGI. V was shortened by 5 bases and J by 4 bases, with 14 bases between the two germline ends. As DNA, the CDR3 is TGTGCCAGCAGTCCCAATAGGGCGGGCACTGAAGCTTTCTTT. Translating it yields CASSPNRAGTEAFF.

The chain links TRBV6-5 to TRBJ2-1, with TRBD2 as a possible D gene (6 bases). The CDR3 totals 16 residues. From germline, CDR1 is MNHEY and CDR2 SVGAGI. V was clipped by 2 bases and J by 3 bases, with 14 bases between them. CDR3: CASSYTRDPGYNEQFF. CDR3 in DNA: TGTGCCAGCAGTTACACGCGGGACCCAGGCTACAATGAGCAGTTCTTC.

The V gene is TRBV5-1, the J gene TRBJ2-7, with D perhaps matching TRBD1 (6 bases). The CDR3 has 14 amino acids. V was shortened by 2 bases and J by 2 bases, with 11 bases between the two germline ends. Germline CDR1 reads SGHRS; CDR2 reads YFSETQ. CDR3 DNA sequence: TGCGCCAGCAGCTTCGACAGGCCGCCCTACGAGCAGTACTTC. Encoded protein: CASSFDRPPYEQYF.

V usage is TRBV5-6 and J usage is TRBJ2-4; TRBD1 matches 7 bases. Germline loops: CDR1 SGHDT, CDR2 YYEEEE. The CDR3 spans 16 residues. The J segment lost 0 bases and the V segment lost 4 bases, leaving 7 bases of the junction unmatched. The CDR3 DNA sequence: TGTGCCAGCAGCCTGGGACAGAAACTAGCCAAAAACATTCAGTACTTC. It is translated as CASSLGQKLAKNIQYF.

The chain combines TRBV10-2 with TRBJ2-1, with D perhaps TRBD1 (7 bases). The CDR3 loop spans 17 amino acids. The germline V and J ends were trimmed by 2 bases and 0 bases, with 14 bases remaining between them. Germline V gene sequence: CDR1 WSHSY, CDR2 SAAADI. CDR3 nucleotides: TGCGCCAGCAGTGAGGAGGGGGCGGGGCGCTCCTACAATGAGCAGTTCTTC. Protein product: CASSEEGAGRSYNEQFF.

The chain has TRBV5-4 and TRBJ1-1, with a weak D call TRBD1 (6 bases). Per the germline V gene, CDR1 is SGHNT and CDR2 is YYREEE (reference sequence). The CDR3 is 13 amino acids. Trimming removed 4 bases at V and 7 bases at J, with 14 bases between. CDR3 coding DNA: TGTGCCAGCAGCCCAGGCAGGACAGTTGAAGCTTTCTTT. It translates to CASSPGRTVEAFF.

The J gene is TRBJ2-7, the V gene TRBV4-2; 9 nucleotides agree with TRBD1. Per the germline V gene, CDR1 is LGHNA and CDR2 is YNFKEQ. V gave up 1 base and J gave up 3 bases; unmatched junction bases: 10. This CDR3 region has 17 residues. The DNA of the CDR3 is TGTGCCAGCAGCCAAGGACCCATGACAGGGGGAAGCTACGAGCAGTACTTC. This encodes CASSQGPMTGGSYEQYF.

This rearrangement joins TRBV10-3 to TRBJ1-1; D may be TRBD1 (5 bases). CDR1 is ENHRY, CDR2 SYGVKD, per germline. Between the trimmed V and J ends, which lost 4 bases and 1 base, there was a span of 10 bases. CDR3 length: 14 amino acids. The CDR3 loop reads CAISGGTGNTEAFF. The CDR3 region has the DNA TGTGCCATCAGTGGAGGAACAGGGAACACTGAAGCTTTCTTT.

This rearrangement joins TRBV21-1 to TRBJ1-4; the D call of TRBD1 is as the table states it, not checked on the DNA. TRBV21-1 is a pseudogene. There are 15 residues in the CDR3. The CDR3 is CASSKVSRGNEKLFF. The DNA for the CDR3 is TGTGCCAGCAGCAAAGTATCCAGGGGGAACGAAAAACTGTTTTTT.

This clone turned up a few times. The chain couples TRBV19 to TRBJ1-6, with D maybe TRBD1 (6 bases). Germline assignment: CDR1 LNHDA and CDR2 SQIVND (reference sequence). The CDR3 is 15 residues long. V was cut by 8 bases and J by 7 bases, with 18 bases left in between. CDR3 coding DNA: TGTGCCAGTGCTGTCCAGACAGGCCAGAATTCACCCCTCCACTTT. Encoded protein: CASAVQTGQNSPLHF.

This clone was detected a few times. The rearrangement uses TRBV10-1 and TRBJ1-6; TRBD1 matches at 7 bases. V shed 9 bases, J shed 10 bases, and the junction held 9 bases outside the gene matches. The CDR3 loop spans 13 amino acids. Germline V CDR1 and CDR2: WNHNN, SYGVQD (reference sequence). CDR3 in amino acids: CASEGGAKSPLHF. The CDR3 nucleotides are TGCGCCAGTGAAGGGGGCGCAAAGTCACCCCTCCACTTT.

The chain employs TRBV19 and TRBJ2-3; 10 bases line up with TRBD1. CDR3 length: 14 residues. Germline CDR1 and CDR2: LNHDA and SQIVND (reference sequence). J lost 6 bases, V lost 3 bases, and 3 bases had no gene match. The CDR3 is CASSIGTGVDTQYF. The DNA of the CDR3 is TGTGCCAGTAGTATCGGGACAGGGGTTGATACGCAGTATTTT.

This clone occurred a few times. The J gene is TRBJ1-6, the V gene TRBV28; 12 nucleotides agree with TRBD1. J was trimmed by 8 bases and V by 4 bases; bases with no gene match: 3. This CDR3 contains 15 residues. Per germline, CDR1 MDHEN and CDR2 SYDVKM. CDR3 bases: TGTGCCAGCAGTTGGGGGGACAGGGGGCATTCACCCCTCCACTTT. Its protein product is CASSWGDRGHSPLHF.

CDR3 region: CASRVRSDQPQHF. The CDR3 nucleotides read TGCGCCAGCAGGGTACGGAGTGATCAGCCCCAGCATTTT. The V call is TRBV5-1, the J call TRBJ1-5; D is uncertain. CDR1 is SGHRS, CDR2 YFSETQ, per germline. CDR3 length: 13 amino acids. Trimming took off 5 bases at V and 5 bases at J, with 11 bases between the two ends.

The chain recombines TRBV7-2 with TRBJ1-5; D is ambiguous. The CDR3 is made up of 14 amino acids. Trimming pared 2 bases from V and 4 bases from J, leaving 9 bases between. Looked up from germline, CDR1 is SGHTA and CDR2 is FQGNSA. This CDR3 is CASSLISQNQPQHF. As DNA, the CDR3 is TGTGCCAGCAGCTTAATATCCCAGAATCAGCCCCAGCATTTT.

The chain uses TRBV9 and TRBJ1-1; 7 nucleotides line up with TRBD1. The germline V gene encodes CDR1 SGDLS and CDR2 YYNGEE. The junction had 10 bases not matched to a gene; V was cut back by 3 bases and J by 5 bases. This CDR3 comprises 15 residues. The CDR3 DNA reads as TGTGCCAGCAGCGGAGAACAGGGGAGAGGGACTGAAGCTTTCTTT. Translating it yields CASSGEQGRGTEAFF. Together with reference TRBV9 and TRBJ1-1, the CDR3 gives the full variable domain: DSGVTQTPKHLITATGQRVTLRCSPRSGDLSVYWYQQSLDQGLQFLIQYYNGEERAKGNILERFSAQQFPDLHSELNLSSLELGDSALYFCASSGEQGRGTEAFFGQGTRLTVV.

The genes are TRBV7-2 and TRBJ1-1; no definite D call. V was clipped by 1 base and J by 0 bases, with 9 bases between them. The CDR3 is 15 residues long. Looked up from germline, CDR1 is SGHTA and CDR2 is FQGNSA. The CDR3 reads CASSLVASMNTEAFF. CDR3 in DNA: TGTGCCAGCAGCTTAGTCGCAAGCATGAACACTGAAGCTTTCTTT.